This T cell receptor gamma chain is from a study of intestinal T cells in coeliac disease. The TRG library came from around 0.2 ug of biopsy DNA amplified with LymphoTrack primers. TCRdb re-called the multiplex PCR reads through CATT. Among 1,500 to 2,000 gamma-chain clones, roughly 53% were seen once, and the ten largest hold under 7.5%. Ten to eleven formalin-fixed paraffin-embedded scrolls, each 5 µm thick, supplied each case's genomic DNA. J was trimmed by 3 bases and V by 3 bases; bases with no gene match: 5. The CDR3 sequence is 13 residues long. Germline V gives CDR1 VENAVY, CDR2 YDSYNSRV. A few counts support this clone.

V and J are TRGV8 and TRGJ1 or TRGJ2. Sequencing was done on a sample of a duodenal biopsy. This clonotype was obtained from a human donor with celiac disease. The CDR3, as DNA: TGTGCCACCTGGGATTCCTCTTATTATAAGAAACTCTTT. Translating it yields CATWDSSYYKKLF.